This T cell receptor beta chain came from a study of blood T cell repertoires in COVID-19. Germline V CDR1 and CDR2: SSHAT, FNYEAQ (reference sequence). The length of the CDR3 is 13 residues. The participants were between about 18 and 90 years old and came from under 25 US areas. The repertoire was sequenced with immunoSEQ multiplex PCR; TCRdb's copy has only in-frame clones and lacks some. The table lists roughly 280,000 clones, about 87% of them singletons. For this clone: A read error may produce the germline difference seen at one junction end.

This receptor was identified in a woman in her 50s who had recovered from COVID-19. The sequencing input was PBMCs or T cells enriched from blood (not recorded which). The chain has TRBV7-7 and TRBJ2-3; D remains unclear. DNA for the CDR3: TGTGCTAGCAGCCGCAGCGGCACAGATACGCAGTATTTT. Its protein product is CASSRSGTDTQYF.